What follows are 5 T cell receptor beta chains derived from one specimen sequenced in a study of blood T cells in healthy people across ages (dated by TCRdb to about 2015). Libraries were built with 5' RACE. Sequenced on an Illumina HiSeq 2500. A second roughly 6 to 12 cycle PCR used a sample-barcoded 5' primer and a J-beta primer mix. TCRdb passed the public sequencing reads through fastp at Q25 and MiXCR, retaining productive beta sequences. Every CDR3 protein is listed once, alongside the most common genes and DNA of its rows. The sample yields about 1.4 million distinct CDR3 sequences; roughly 59% were counted once. Over 6.5% of the sample is in the top ten clones. Sequences were obtained from blood. The origin of the receptors is a man younger than 30 in good health.

This chain uses TRBV3-1 with TRBJ2-1; no definite D call. Germline lookup yields CDR1 LGHDT and CDR2 YNNKEL (reference sequence). Trimming cost V 4 bases and J 0 bases, with 10 bases left between them. The CDR3 loop spans 15 amino acids. The CDR3, as DNA: TGTGCCAGCAGCCGCGAACTTAGCTCCTACAATGAGCAGTTCTTC. Its translation is CASSRELSSYNEQFF.

On this clonotype: The junction differs from germline at one of its ends, possibly a read error. V is TRBV4-1 and J is TRBJ1-1; D may be TRBD1 (5 bases). Per the germline V gene, CDR1 is MGHRA and CDR2 is YSYEKL. This CDR3 has 15 residues. DNA of the CDR3: TGCGCCAGCAGTCAAGCGGTCGGGGGGAGCACTGAAGCTTTCTTT. Amino acids: CASSQAVGGSTEAFF.

This CDR3 is CASSHRTSGANVLTF. CDR3 nucleotide sequence: TGTGCCAGCAGTCACAGGACCTCTGGGGCCAACGTCCTGACTTTC. The rearrangement links TRBV6-6 to TRBJ2-6; possible D gene TRBD1, 5 bases. The germline V gene encodes CDR1 MNHNY and CDR2 SVGAGI (reference sequence). The CDR3 sequence is 15 residues long. V was trimmed by 5 bases and J by 0 bases, leaving 8 bases between them.

This clonotype has just a few counts. This chain links TRBV5-6 with TRBJ1-1; no clear D. Per the germline V gene, CDR1 is SGHDT and CDR2 is YYEEEE. Deletions cut 4 bases from V and 2 bases from J, with 27 bases between. The CDR3 is 19 residues long. The CDR3, as DNA: TGTGCCAGCAGCCCGCGTGCTGCCGCAAGCCGGGAACGAAACACTGAAGCTTTCTTT. This gives the protein CASSPRAAASRERNTEAFF.

About this clonotype itself: Mismatch with germline at one junction end may stem from a read error. The chain recombines TRBV6-2 or TRBV6-3 with TRBJ1-2; no clear D gene. The CDR3 is 12 residues long. CDR1 and CDR2 from the germline V gene are MNHEY and SVGEGT. The CDR3 sequence is CASSYVPSGYTF. CDR3 sequence (DNA): TGCGCCAGCAGTTACGTCCCCTCCGGCTACACCTTC.